One T cell receptor (beta chain) is described in this entry. Its target is unknown. This sample stems from a study of T cells after yellow fever vaccination. The wider study: The fractions with low cell numbers were processed using SMART-Seq v4 Ultra Low Input.

Findings and limits, study-wide: Contaminants from the bulk population, in the form of abundant clonotypes, could be found in FACS-sorted repertoires. A small share of clonotypes appeared in both CD4 and CD8 compartments. Detected again after the booster were most primary-vaccination clones, at nearly 97% CD4 and 80% to 90% CD8.

TCRdb re-called the 5' RACE reads with MiXCR, one entry per CDR3 protein. The data show about 310,000 distinct CDR3 sequences, around 4% seen once. The sequence was obtained from a man younger than 35 who received the YFV17D yellow fever vaccine. This material consisted of PBMCs, taken on the day of the yellow fever booster vaccination.

The CDR3 coding sequence is TGTGCCAGCAGCCAAGAATCAAGGGTCGCCGGAGATACGCAGTATTTT. It specifies CASSQESRVAGDTQYF. The chain carries TRBV4-2 and TRBJ2-3; no clear D gene. CDR1 and CDR2 (germline): LGHNA, YNFKEQ. The CDR3 totals 16 residues. V was cut by 0 bases and J by 5 bases, with 15 bases left in between.